This is a list of T cell receptor beta chains from one sample in a study of sequential checkpoint blockade in melanoma. Clones were sequenced by immunoSEQ multiplex PCR, and TCRdb holds only the in-frame ones, with some missing. The table includes about 6,100 clones, over 15% detected once. Sequences were derived from tumor tissue (inferred from file names), sampled from a patient given nivolumab and ipilimumab in sequence. Receptors originate from a human donor with melanoma. Each CDR3 is given with its conserved first and last residue. The D gene is left open where the match is weak. For some rows the clone size is stated as once, few or many, or as a class when expanded; others skip it.

>TRBJ1-6|NA|TRBV18|NA
TGTGCCAGCTCACCCCGTGACAATAGGGTCGGTGATTCACCCCTCCACTTT
CASSPRDNRVGDSPLHF
>TRBJ1-6|TRBD1|TRBV6-8|NA
TGTGCCAGCAGTTACTCCCGGGACAGTTATTCACCCCTCCACTTT
CASSYSRDSYSPLHF
>TRBJ2-2|NA|TRBV18|NA
TGTGCCAGCTCACCTCGTGCAGAAGTGGGGACCGGGGAGCTGTTTTTT
CASSPRAEVGTGELFF
>TRBJ1-4|NA|TRBV29-1|NA
TGCAGCGTTGAAGAAGGAGCGTTGGGTGAAAAACTGTTTTTT
CSVEEGALGEKLFF
>TRBJ1-5|NA|TRBV6-8|few
TGTGCCAGCGAACCCATAAGGTCGAGCAATCAGCCCCAGCATTTT
CASEPIRSSNQPQHF
>TRBJ1-5|NA|TRBV14|few
TGTGCCAGCAGCCAGCAATCCGCGGACAGCTACAATCAGCCCCAGCATTTT
CASSQQSADSYNQPQHF
>TRBJ1-4|TRBD1|TRBV6-7|NA
TGTGCCGCGGCGGACAGGGGAGGAACTAATGAAAAACTGTTTTTT
CAAADRGGTNEKLFF
>TRBJ2-7|TRBD1|TRBV6-8|many
TGTGCCAGCAGTGGGGGACAGGAATACTACGAGCAGTACTTC
CASSGGQEYYEQYF
>TRBJ2-5|NA|TRBV10-3|many
TGTGCCATCAGTGAGGGCAGCAGCTTCCAAGAGACCCAGTACTTC
CAISEGSSFQETQYF
>TRBJ1-5|NA|TRBV29-1|NA
TGCAGCGTCGTGCCTACGGGTGGGAGCAATCAGCCCCAGCATTTT
CSVVPTGGSNQPQHF
>TRBJ1-5|NA|TRBV15|NA
TGTGCCACGGACTTGGGGGGGAGGAGCAATCAGCCCCAGCATTTT
CATDLGGRSNQPQHF
>TRBJ2-1|NA|TRBV11-3|few
TGTGCCAGCAGCCAAACGGGACTGCTCAATGAGCAGTTCTTC
CASSQTGLLNEQFF
>TRBJ2-7|NA|TRBV6-8|medium-sized
TGTGCCAGCAGGAAAATCCTTGGCCGACGGGACCAAAGATCCTACGAGCAGTACTTC
CASRKILGRRDQRSYEQYF
>TRBJ1-3|NA|TRBV30|few
TGTGCCTGGACGAGGGTTGGAAACACCATATATTTT
CAWTRVGNTIYF
>TRBJ1-5|NA|TRBV11-3|NA
TGTGCCAGCACCCCCGCTGGGGGGGAGGGCAATCAGCCCCAGCATTTT
CASTPAGGEGNQPQHF
>TRBJ2-3|NA|TRBV11-3|many
TGTGCCAGCAGCCAGGGAGTGGGGGGAACAGATACGCAGTATTTT
CASSQGVGGTDTQYF
>TRBJ2-5|TRBD1|TRBV28|few
TGTGCCAGCAGTTTAACCGGGACAGGGGAAGAGACCCAGTACTTC
CASSLTGTGEETQYF
>TRBJ1-2|NA|TRBV18|NA
TGTGCCAGCTCACCACCGAATGGGCAGGGCTATGGCTACACCTTC
CASSPPNGQGYGYTF
>TRBJ1-3|NA|TRBV28|few
TGTGCCAGCAGTTTGGATTTGGCTTCTGGAAACACCATATATTTT
CASSLDLASGNTIYF
>TRBJ1-1|NA|TRBV6-8|NA
TGTGCCAGCACCAGGCAAAGGGGGGGGAACACTGAAGCTTTCTTT
CASTRQRGGNTEAFF
>TRBJ2-7|TRBD2|TRBV23-1|few
TGCGCCAGCAGCTCCGGACTAGACTACGAGCAGTACTTC
CASSSGLDYEQYF
>TRBJ2-1|NA|TRBV29-1|NA
TGCAGCGTTGAAGTATGGGGATGGGGGTACAATGAGCAGTTCTTC
CSVEVWGWGYNEQFF
>TRBJ2-3|NA|TRBV28|large
TGTGCCAGCAGCCCCAACCAAATCCCGGGGGAGATGAAAGATACGCAGTATTTT
CASSPNQIPGEMKDTQYF
>TRBJ1-5|NA|TRBV18|once
TGTGCCAGCTCACTAATAACCGATCAGCCCCAGCATTTT
CASSLITDQPQHF
>TRBJ1-4|NA|TRBV14|NA
TGTGCCAGCAGCCAAGATAAGGACCGCCGAAAACTGTTTTTT
CASSQDKDRRKLFF
>TRBJ1-2|NA|TRBV6-8|medium-sized
TGTGCCAGCAGGCCCGAGGCTCTCGGGTATGGCTACACCTTC
CASRPEALGYGYTF
>TRBJ1-2|TRBD1|TRBV11-3|few
TGTGCCAGCAGCTACGGACAGGGGGAGTATGGCTACACCTTC
CASSYGQGEYGYTF
>TRBJ2-7|NA|TRBV6-8|NA
TGTGCCACCTATTCGACAGCTTCCTACGAGCAGTACTTC
CATYSTASYEQYF
>TRBJ1-1|NA|TRBV6-8|NA
TGTGCCAGCAGTCCCGGGGGGGCGAACACTGAAGCTTTCTTT
CASSPGGANTEAFF
>TRBJ1-6|NA|TRBV6-8|few
TGTGCCAGCAGTTCGGACAGAAATTCACCCCTCCACTTT
CASSSDRNSPLHF
>TRBJ2-3|TRBD1|TRBV11-3|many
TGTGCCAGCAGCTTAGGAGCCCAGGGGGCCGGAGATACGCAGTATTTT
CASSLGAQGAGDTQYF
>TRBJ2-2|NA|TRBV7-5|NA
TGTGCCTGGATTGGTGTTAGCGGGGGGGCTTGGACCGGGGAGCTGTTTTTT
CAWIGVSGGAWTGELFF
>TRBJ1-5|NA|TRBV19|NA
TGTGCCAGTACTCCTCGGGGTGATTCAAATCAGCCCCAGCATTTT
CASTPRGDSNQPQHF
>TRBJ1-4|NA|TRBV19|NA
TGTGCCAGTAGTACGGGTCGGCTTGGAGAGGAAAAACTGTTTTTT
CASSTGRLGEEKLFF
>TRBJ2-7|TRBD1|TRBV9|many
TGTGCCAGCAGCGTAGAGGGGGACAGGGTCTCCGAGCAGTACTTC
CASSVEGDRVSEQYF
>TRBJ1-1|NA|TRBV9|NA
TGTGCCAGCAGCTTTTCACAGGGTAACACTGAAGCTTTCTTT
CASSFSQGNTEAFF
>TRBJ1-6|TRBD1|TRBV18|NA
TGTGCCAGCTCACTCATCGGGACAGGGTGGGGATCCTATAATTCACCCCTCCACTTT
CASSLIGTGWGSYNSPLHF
>TRBJ1-2|NA|TRBV29-1|NA
TGCAGCGTTGAAGATAAGGGGTTGGAAGGCTACACCTTC
CSVEDKGLEGYTF
>TRBJ2-2|NA|TRBV11-3|NA
TGTGCCAGCAGCTTTTTTCAGTCCAACACCGGGGAGCTGTTTTTT
CASSFFQSNTGELFF
>TRBJ2-7|NA|TRBV19|NA
TGTGCCAGTACCTCCGTAAGGGGCCCTCCCTACGAGCAGTACTTC
CASTSVRGPPYEQYF
>TRBJ2-1|NA|TRBV14|NA
TGTGCCAGCAGCCATTACTCCTACAATGAGCAGTTCTTC
CASSHYSYNEQFF
>TRBJ1-6|TRBD1|TRBV6-8|NA
TGTGCCAGCGGTTATTCCGGGACAGGGATTACACCCCTCCACTTT
CASGYSGTGITPLHF
>TRBJ2-7|TRBD1|TRBV6-8|NA
TGTGCCAGCAGTACCGGGGGACAGGGGGTCTACGAGCAGTACTTC
CASSTGGQGVYEQYF